This TCR beta chain was profiled in a study of molecular identifiers for immune sequencing clone quantification. The CDR3 is made up of 16 amino acids. The germline CDR1 and CDR2 sequences are SGHAT and FQDESV (reference sequence). V was trimmed by 5 bases and J by 0 bases, leaving 13 bases between them. TCRdb called the PCR reads again in MiXCR, with one record for every CDR3 protein. The sample holds 460,000 or so distinct CDR3 sequences, roughly 23% seen once. The sample consisted of naive CD8+ T cells from blood, with Jurkat cell RNA spiked in. Subset described: FACS-sorted CD8+CD4-CCR7+CD45RA+ naive T cells. The rearrangement links TRBV11-1 to TRBJ2-2, with a weak D call TRBD2 (6 bases). The origin of this receptor is a human donor in good health. Some libraries in this study had Jurkat cell RNA spiked in. In nucleotides, the CDR3 is TGTGCCAGCAGCGCGGGACTTTACCCGAACACCGGGGAGCTGTTTTTT. It encodes CASSAGLYPNTGELFF. The variable domain in full, with the rest retrieved from reference TRBV11-1 and TRBJ2-2, is EAEVAQSPRYKITEKSQAVAFWCDPISGHATLYWYRQILGQGPELLVQFQDESVVDDSQLPKDRFSAERLKGVDSTLKIQPAELGDSAMYLCASSAGLYPNTGELFFGEGSRLTVL.